One sample yielded the 32 T cell receptor beta chains listed below, sequenced in a study of CD8+ T cells in alopecia areata. Sequencing used cDNA as its template, made by extracting RNA and reverse transcribing it. Clones were read by immunoSEQ multiplex PCR, and TCRdb kept only the in-frame ones, dropping some. Among roughly 150,000 clones, about 50% were seen once, and the ten largest hold approximately 20%. Sequences were derived from CD8+ T cells sorted from blood, sampled at week 0. The source of these receptors is a human donor with alopecia areata.

Only a few counts were recorded for this clone. This chain connects TRBV19 to TRBJ2-1; 13 nucleotides match TRBD2. The V segment lost 3 bases and the J segment 7 bases; nucleotides outside the gene matches: 15. This CDR3 spans 19 amino acids. The germline V gene has CDR1 LNHDA and CDR2 SQIVND (reference sequence). CDR3 loop: CASSMPTSGGAHAGNEQFF. DNA for the CDR3: TGTGCCAGTAGTATGCCCACTAGCGGGGGGGCACACGCGGGGAATGAGCAGTTCTTC.

The chain has TRBV7-9 and TRBJ2-7; a weak D match, TRBD1 (6 bases). The CDR3 totals 15 residues. Trimming stripped 0 bases from V and 1 base from J, with 10 bases between. The germline CDR1 and CDR2 sequences are SEHNR and FQNEAQ (reference sequence). In DNA form, the CDR3 reads TGTGCCAGCAGCTTAGCCGGACAGCTGTCCTACGAGCAGTACTTC. Translation gives CASSLAGQLSYEQYF.

J is TRBJ1-5 and V is TRBV2; D ambiguous. V gave up 3 bases and J gave up 4 bases, with 7 bases separating them. The CDR3 length is 13 residues. The V gene's germline CDR1 is SNHLY and CDR2 FYNNEI. CDR3 DNA: TGTGCCAGCAGTGACTGGAGAAATCAGCCCCAGCATTTT. Protein: CASSDWRNQPQHF.

V gene TRBV11-2 combines with J gene TRBJ1-2, with D maybe TRBD1 (5 bases). The CDR3 length is 14 residues. The V and J ends lost 1 base and 7 bases respectively, with 13 bases between them. Germline CDR1 SGHAT, CDR2 FQNNGV. The CDR3: CASSLGRRGGGYTF. In DNA form, the CDR3 reads TGTGCCAGCAGCTTAGGGCGAAGGGGTGGTGGCTACACCTTC.

The J gene is TRBJ1-2, the V gene TRBV27, with 7 bases identical to TRBD1. J lost 3 bases, V lost 6 bases, and 7 bases had no gene match. This CDR3 has 14 amino acids. Looked up from germline, CDR1 is MNHEY and CDR2 is SMNVEV (reference sequence). The CDR3 reads CASRRQGVDYGYTF. The CDR3 DNA sequence: TGTGCCAGCAGGCGGCAGGGGGTTGACTATGGCTACACCTTC.

The rearrangement links TRBV29-1 to TRBJ1-2; a possible D gene is TRBD1 (6 bases). The V end was cut by 5 bases, the J end by 8 bases, with 15 bases between. Germline CDR1 SQVTM, CDR2 ANQGSEA. The CDR3 loop spans 12 amino acids. The CDR3 DNA is TGCAGCGTTCCTGACAGGCTGGGCGGCTACACCTTC. Protein product: CSVPDRLGGYTF. The whole variable domain, filled in from reference TRBV29-1 and TRBJ1-2, reads SAVISQKPSRDICQRGTSLTIQCQVDSQVTMMFWYRQQPGQSLTLIATANQGSEATYESGFVIDKFPISRPNLTFSTLTVSNMSPEDSSIYLCSVPDRLGGYTFGSGTRLTVV.

The J gene is TRBJ1-2, the V gene TRBV29-1, with no clear D. Trimming removed 7 bases from V and 2 bases from J, with 11 bases in between. The CDR3 runs to 12 residues. The germline CDR1 and CDR2 sequences are SQVTM and ANQGSEA. CDR3: CSAYPANYGYTF. The CDR3 coding sequence is TGCAGCGCCTATCCCGCAAACTATGGCTACACCTTC.

The genes are TRBV15 and TRBJ1-2, with 10 bases aligning to TRBD1. CDR1 LNHNV and CDR2 YYDKDF come from the germline V gene (reference sequence). This CDR3 is 14 amino acids long. V lost 5 bases, J lost 4 bases, and 4 bases stayed unmatched. Here the CDR3 reads CATSGDRGAYGYTF. CDR3 coding DNA: TGTGCCACCAGCGGGGACAGGGGTGCCTATGGCTACACCTTC.

The chain combines TRBV7-2 with TRBJ2-7, with 8 bases identical to TRBD2. From germline, CDR1 is SGHTA and CDR2 FQGNSA. The CDR3 runs to 15 residues. Trimming cost V 3 bases and J 1 base; bases outside gene matches: 5. This chain's CDR3 is CASSLGLAGSYEQYF. The CDR3 DNA reads TGTGCCAGCAGCTTGGGGTTAGCGGGGTCCTACGAGCAGTACTTC. The whole variable domain, remainder taken from reference TRBV7-2 and TRBJ2-7, is GAGVSQSPSNKVTEKGKDVELRCDPISGHTALYWYRQSLGQGLEFLIYFQGNSAPDKSGLPSDRFSAERTGGSVSTLTIQRTQQEDSAVYLCASSLGLAGSYEQYFGPGTRLTVT.

Here the CDR3 DNA reads TGTGCCAGGGGCTACGAGCAGTACTTC. Its protein product is CARGYEQYF. The chain employs TRBV3-1 (or the pseudogene TRBV3-2) and TRBJ2-7, with D unclear. V was trimmed by 9 bases and J by 3 bases, leaving 3 bases between them. CDR1 is LGHDT, CDR2 YNNKEL, per germline (reference sequence). CDR3 length equals 9 residues.

The V and J genes are TRBV7-6 and TRBJ1-1, with a weak D call TRBD1 (5 bases). This CDR3 region has 14 residues. The V end was cut by 0 bases, the J end by 0 bases, with 5 bases between. CDR1 SGHVS and CDR2 FNYEAQ come from the germline V gene. In DNA form, the CDR3 reads TGTGCCAGCAGCTTAGCGGGGGTGAACACTGAAGCTTTCTTT. Translated: CASSLAGVNTEAFF.

This chain links TRBV15 with TRBJ2-7; D remains ambiguous. CDR1 LNHNV and CDR2 YYDKDF come from the germline V gene (reference sequence). Trimming removed 3 bases from V and 3 bases from J, with 6 bases in between. This CDR3 has 12 amino acids. CDR3 loop: CATSSGNYEQYF. The CDR3 region has the DNA TGTGCCACCAGCAGCGGAAACTACGAGCAGTACTTC.

This chain links TRBV29-1 with TRBJ1-3; tentative D call: TRBD1 (5 bases). This CDR3 is 14 amino acids long. CDR1 and CDR2 (germline): SQVTM, ANQGSEA. The germline V and J ends were trimmed by 6 bases and 2 bases, with 14 bases remaining between them. The CDR3 loop is CSVRGRGAGNTIYF. DNA for the CDR3: TGCAGCGTCCGGGGACGGGGAGCTGGAAACACCATATATTTT.

This clone was counted many times. The chain carries TRBV6-4 and TRBJ2-6, with 9 bases fitting TRBD1. Germline V CDR1 and CDR2: MRHNA, SNTAGT. Trimming at V came to 4 bases and at J to 2 bases, leaving 3 bases not matched to a gene. CDR3 length equals 16 residues. The CDR3 is CASSGGQGAGANVLTF. In nucleotides, the CDR3 is TGTGCCAGCAGTGGGGGACAGGGAGCTGGGGCCAACGTCCTGACTTTC.

This chain connects TRBV5-1 to TRBJ2-7, with D perhaps matching TRBD2 (5 bases). V shed 0 bases and J shed 3 bases, with 16 bases lying between them. Germline values: CDR1 SGHRS, CDR2 YFSETQ. The CDR3 spans 16 residues. The CDR3 DNA follows: TGCGCCAGCAGCTTGGAAATGATCGCGGGCGGCTACGAGCAGTACTTC. Translating gives CASSLEMIAGGYEQYF.

V gene TRBV5-6 combines with J gene TRBJ1-1; D is unresolved. Trimming removed 1 base at V and 3 bases at J, with 7 bases between. The germline gives CDR1 SGHDT, CDR2 YYEEEE. This CDR3 has 13 residues. CDR3 in DNA: TGTGCCAGCAGCTTGAAAGAATACACTGAAGCTTTCTTT. It specifies CASSLKEYTEAFF.

The rearrangement links TRBV7-2 to TRBJ2-2; perhaps TRBD2 as D (5 bases). CDR3 size: 16 residues. V was shortened by 5 bases and J by 4 bases, with 17 bases between the two germline ends. Germline values: CDR1 SGHTA, CDR2 FQGNSA. The CDR3 spells CASSPYGGSVTGELFF. Here the CDR3 DNA reads TGTGCCAGCAGCCCATATGGCGGGTCGGTCACCGGGGAGCTGTTTTTT.

The chain has TRBV5-4 and TRBJ1-5; D might be TRBD1 (5 bases). CDR3 length: 17 amino acids. V gave up 0 bases and J gave up 7 bases, with 20 bases separating them. Germline lookup yields CDR1 SGHNT and CDR2 YYREEE (reference sequence). CDR3 amino acids: CASSLEGGQGARQPQHF. The CDR3 DNA is TGTGCCAGCAGCTTGGAAGGAGGTCAGGGTGCAAGACAGCCCCAGCATTTT.

A remark on this clone: Other nucleotide sequences in the sample specify the same CDR3. The rearrangement joins TRBV29-1 to TRBJ1-1; no firm D call. CDR1 and CDR2 (germline): SQVTM, ANQGSEA. CDR3 length: 10 amino acids. V gave up 1 base and J gave up 5 bases, with 2 bases separating them. This chain's CDR3 is CSVEGTEAFF. DNA of the CDR3: TGCAGCGTTGAAGGTACTGAAGCTTTCTTT.

The chain uses TRBV11-2 and TRBJ2-3, with D tentatively TRBD2 (5 bases). Germline CDR1 is SGHAT and CDR2 is FQNNGV. CDR3 length equals 14 residues. V shed 4 bases and J shed 0 bases, with 8 bases lying between them. The CDR3 is CASSSRTSTDTQYF. CDR3 in DNA: TGTGCCAGCAGCTCACGGACTAGCACAGATACGCAGTATTTT.

The rearrangement links TRBV2 to TRBJ2-2; D is ambiguous. Germline-derived CDR1 and CDR2 are SNHLY and FYNNEI. This CDR3 has 14 amino acids. The V gene lost 6 bases and the J gene lost 5 bases, with 13 bases spanning the gap. In DNA form, the CDR3 reads TGTGCCAGCAGGGCATCCTTGGTGACCGGGGAGCTGTTTTTT. It yields the protein CASRASLVTGELFF. Based on the CDR3 plus reference TRBV2 and TRBJ2-2, the full variable domain is EPEVTQTPSHQVTQMGQEVILRCVPISNHLYFYWYRQILGQKVEFLVSFYNNEISEKSEIFDDQFSVERPDGSNFTLKIRSTKLEDSAMYFCASRASLVTGELFFGEGSRLTVL.

Remarks on this clone: The same CDR3 also results from other DNA sequences found in this sample. This chain connects TRBV4-3 to TRBJ1-1; D uncertain. Germline CDR1 and CDR2: LGHNA and YSLEER. There are 14 residues in the CDR3. V gave up 0 bases and J gave up 0 bases, with 5 bases separating them. CDR3 sequence reads: CASSQDPMNTEAFF. The CDR3 bases are TGCGCCAGCAGCCAAGATCCCATGAACACTGAAGCTTTCTTT.

This clone was counted between two and nine times. The gene calls are TRBV7-9 and TRBJ2-1; no firm D call. The CDR3 extends over 16 amino acids. V lost 3 bases and J lost 9, with 21 bases in between. Germline V lookup: CDR1 SEHNR, CDR2 FQNEAQ (reference sequence). In DNA, the CDR3 is TGTGCCAGCAGCTTGCTCCCTGTAACCGCTGGCGCTGAGCAGTTCTTC. This gives the protein CASSLLPVTAGAEQFF.

V gene TRBV4-3 combines with J gene TRBJ2-2, with D perhaps given as TRBD1 or TRBD2 (6 bases each). The V gene's germline CDR1 is LGHNA and CDR2 YSLEER. Trimming left V 4 bases short and J 6 bases short, with 12 bases between. CDR3 length: 14 amino acids. The chain's CDR3 is CASSLHREAGELFF. The CDR3, as DNA: TGCGCCAGCAGCCTTCACAGGGAGGCCGGGGAGCTGTTTTTT.

The V and J genes are TRBV5-4 and TRBJ2-1; D is perhaps TRBD2 (7 bases). The CDR3 has 18 residues. CDR1 and CDR2 from the germline V gene are SGHNT and YYREEE (reference sequence). V gave up 0 bases and J gave up 2 bases, with 18 bases separating them. CDR3 DNA sequence: TGTGCCAGCAGCTTGGCCCTTGGGGGGGGCTTCCCCTACAATGAGCAGTTCTTC. This sequence encodes CASSLALGGGFPYNEQFF.

The sample holds a few counts of this clone. The chain links TRBV7-9 to TRBJ1-1; no clear D gene. Germline CDR1 reads SEHNR; CDR2 reads FQNEAQ (reference sequence). V was pared by 1 base and J by 4 bases, with 10 bases between. The length of the CDR3 is 14 residues. DNA for the CDR3: TGTGCCAGCAGCTTAGGCGGGTCGGCCACTGAAGCTTTCTTT. It codes for CASSLGGSATEAFF.

The rearrangement uses TRBV29-1 and TRBJ1-1; 8 nucleotides align to TRBD1. The CDR3 covers 12 residues. Germline V gene data show CDR1 as SQVTM and CDR2 as ANQGSEA. Trimming took 3 bases from V and 11 from J; bases not matched to a gene: 8. The CDR3: CSVEASTGVAFF. The CDR3 coding sequence is TGCAGCGTTGAGGCCTCGACAGGGGTGGCTTTCTTT.

The table lists this clone with a few counts. The J gene is TRBJ1-1, the V gene TRBV20-1; D unresolved. This CDR3 has 11 residues. Germline values: CDR1 DFQATT, CDR2 SNEGSKA (reference sequence). Trimming cost V 6 bases and J 5 bases, with 10 bases left between them. This CDR3 reads CSARTGTEAFF. The CDR3 DNA reads as TGCAGTGCAAGAACGGGAACTGAAGCTTTCTTT.

The V gene is TRBV9, the J gene TRBJ1-2; tentatively, D is TRBD1 (6 bases). The ends were cut back, 4 bases at V and 0 bases at J, with 16 bases in the middle. The CDR3 totals 16 residues. Germline CDR1 is SGDLS and CDR2 is YYNGEE. CDR3: CASSPLTRDTNYGYTF. The CDR3 DNA reads TGTGCCAGCAGCCCCCTAACCAGGGACACTAACTATGGCTACACCTTC.

This clone was detected a few times. This chain joins TRBV7-2 and TRBJ2-3; the D gene is possibly TRBD1 (7 bases). The CDR3 runs to 14 residues. Germline lookup yields CDR1 SGHTA and CDR2 FQGNSA. Trimming removed 5 bases from V and 2 bases from J, with 11 bases in between. The CDR3 DNA reads as TGTGCCAGCAGCCAGGGGGGAGACACAGATACGCAGTATTTT. This gives the protein CASSQGGDTDTQYF.

The V and J genes are TRBV27 and TRBJ2-3; 7 bases map to TRBD2. From germline, CDR1 is MNHEY and CDR2 SMNVEV (reference sequence). The CDR3 runs to 15 residues. V lost 5 bases and J lost 2; bases outside the gene matches: 7. CDR3 nucleotide sequence: TGTGCCAGCAGTCTTCGGAGCGGGGTCACAGATACGCAGTATTTT. As protein: CASSLRSGVTDTQYF.

V is TRBV27 and J is TRBJ2-7; D is possibly TRBD2 (6 bases). CDR3 size: 13 residues. Trimming pared 6 bases from V and 3 bases from J, leaving 12 bases between. The V gene's germline CDR1 is MNHEY and CDR2 SMNVEV (reference sequence). CDR3 sequence (DNA): TGTGCCAGCAGCCCGGGACTCCTCTACGAGCAGTACTTC. It is translated as CASSPGLLYEQYF.